The 25 T cell receptor beta chains below come from one sample, sequenced in a study of tissue T cells after allogeneic stem cell transplantation (dated by TCRdb to between 2021 and 2023). Library creation used the immunoSEQ multiplex PCR assay. Sourced from immuneACCESS, this table was stored by TCRdb with only in-frame sequences that have V and J called. A share of the clones is absent; for the studies checked, an unresolved V gene accounts for under half, and the remainder has no known explanation. In this sample the table shows about 7,400 clones, around 62% of which occur a single time. The ten largest clones capture 0.78% of the sample. Input material: blood. Source of these receptors: a female BALB/c mouse in good health. The mouse line in question has MHC haplotype H2-d.

This clone was counted a single time. Mouse names are used for the genes. Read sequence stops 1 residue before the CDR3 end, and the germline J gene provides the missing end. The genes are TRBV20 and TRBJ2-3, with TRBD2 identical over 9 bases. This CDR3 is built from 15 residues. Germline V gives CDR1 GFQATS, CDR2 STVNSAI. Unmatched junction bases numbered 4, after V lost 0 bases and J lost 3 bases. CDR3 bases read: TGTGGTGCTAGGGAGATGGGGGGGCGCGCAGAAACGCTGTAT. The encoded protein is CGAREMGGRAETLY. The CDR3 in full is CGAREMGGRAETLYF.

Only one count was recorded for this clone. The listed genes are named as in mouse. The sequence runs out 1 residue before the end of the CDR3; the remainder is reconstructed from the germline J gene. The rearrangement uses TRBV13-2 and TRBJ1-1, with D perhaps matching TRBD1 (5 bases). CDR1 is NNHNN, CDR2 SYGAGS, per germline (reference sequence). This CDR3 contains 13 residues. Trimming stripped 2 bases from V and 5 bases from J, with 10 bases between. CDR3 residues: CASGEVRETEVFF. The CDR3 bases that were read are TGTGCCAGCGGTGAGGTCAGGGAGACAGAAGTCTTC.

This clone turned up a few times. The genes are named according to mouse. The read finishes 1 residue shy of the CDR3 end, and the germline J gene is used to complete it. The chain links TRBV4 to TRBJ2-7, with TRBD2 identical over 13 bases. The CDR3 has 15 residues. Germline V gene data show CDR1 as LGHDT and CDR2 as YNNKQL (reference sequence). V was pared by 6 bases and J by 2 bases, with 4 bases of the junction left unmatched. The DNA read from the CDR3 is TGTGCCAGCAGTCCCGGGACTGGGGGGGCCTATGAACAGTAC. It codes for CASSPGTGGAYEQY. The entire CDR3 protein reads CASSPGTGGAYEQYF.

Details on this clone: Gene and germline names: mouse. Read coverage stops 1 residue before the CDR3 terminus; the germline J gene supplies the remainder. This rearrangement joins TRBV13-2 to TRBJ2-2, with D uncertain. Germline lookup yields CDR1 NNHNN and CDR2 SYGAGS (reference sequence). Trimming took off 0 bases at V and 7 bases at J, with 7 bases between the two ends. This CDR3 is built from 13 residues. CDR3 DNA, as far as it was read: TGTGCCAGCGGTGATGCATTCTTCGGGCAGCTCTAC. Amino acids: CASGDAFFGQLY. The complete CDR3 reads CASGDAFFGQLYF.

Points on this clone: Gene names and germline match the mouse. The sequenced fragment ends 1 residue before the CDR3 boundary, so the rest is inferred from the germline J gene. The V gene is TRBV31, the J gene TRBJ2-7, with TRBD1 identical over 11 bases. Germline V gives CDR1 GKSSPN, CDR2 SITVG. With 1 base clipped from V and 2 bases from J, the junction kept 1 base outside the gene matches. This CDR3 is built from 14 residues. The CDR3 loop is CAWSPGQGAYEQYF. The covered CDR3 bases are TGTGCCTGGAGTCCGGGACAGGGGGCCTATGAACAGTAC.

In the case of this clone: The genes and germline here are from mouse. The read terminates 1 residue ahead of where the CDR3 ends, so the germline J gene completes it. The J gene is TRBJ2-3, the V gene TRBV13-2; 8 bases line up with TRBD2. The CDR3 is made up of 17 amino acids. With 3 bases clipped from V and 1 base from J, the junction kept 10 bases outside the gene matches. CDR1 NNHNN and CDR2 SYGAGS come from the germline V gene (reference sequence). The DNA read from the CDR3 is TGTGCCAGCGGTGCCTCTCGGGGGGGCGCGGGTGCAGAAACGCTGTAT. It specifies CASGASRGGAGAETLY. The whole CDR3 sequence is CASGASRGGAGAETLYF.

Concerning this clone itself: Each gene name is a mouse one. The missing CDR3 end, 1 residue past where the read stops, is filled in from the germline J gene. The genes are TRBV13-2 and TRBJ2-2, with a possible D match to TRBD2 (6 bases). Germline V gene data show CDR1 as NNHNN and CDR2 as SYGAGS (reference sequence). CDR3 length: 15 residues. Trimming left V 0 bases short and J 2 bases short, with 8 bases between. The CDR3 region is CASGDGGENTGQLYF. The DNA read from the CDR3 is TGTGCCAGCGGTGATGGGGGGGAGAACACCGGGCAGCTCTAC.

This clone was detected a few times. The genes are named according to mouse. The missing CDR3 end, 1 residue past where the read stops, is filled in from the germline J gene. V and J are TRBV13-1 and TRBJ1-4; D not certain. Trimming took 2 bases from V and 0 from J, leaving 5 bases between them. Germline loops: CDR1 NSHNY, CDR2 SYGAGN. The CDR3 extends over 14 amino acids. Partial CDR3 DNA: TGTGCCAGCAGTGAGGGAATTTCCAACGAAAGATTATTT. It is translated as CASSEGISNERLF. The full CDR3 protein is CASSEGISNERLFF.

To note about this clone: Genes here carry mouse names. The read ends 1 residue before the CDR3 terminus; that terminus is restored from the germline J gene. The rearrangement uses TRBV13-2 and TRBJ2-3; 9 nucleotides agree with TRBD2. The CDR3 contains 15 residues. CDR1 is NNHNN and CDR2 is SYGAGS in the germline V gene (reference sequence). J lost 0 bases, V lost 1 base, and 0 bases had no gene match. CDR3 loop: CASGDTGGSAETLYF. The CDR3 bases that were read are TGTGCCAGCGGTGATACTGGGGGGAGTGCAGAAACGCTGTAT.

This clone appeared a single time. Gene and germline names: mouse. The read halts 1 residue ahead of the CDR3 end, with the missing end drawn from the germline J gene. This sequence joins TRBV20 and TRBJ2-3; D is uncertain. CDR1 is GFQATS and CDR2 is STVNSAI in the germline V gene. V was cut by 0 bases and J by 0 bases, with 1 base left in between. The CDR3 is 12 amino acids. Partial CDR3 DNA: TGTGGTGCTAGGGACAGTGCAGAAACGCTGTAT. Its protein product is CGARDSAETLY. The whole CDR3 reads CGARDSAETLYF.

This clone was picked up one time. Mouse germline and gene names are used. This CDR3 reads CASSLSDNTEVFF. The DNA read from the CDR3 is TGTGCTAGCAGTTTATCGGACAACACAGAAGTCTTC. The rearrangement joins TRBV29 to TRBJ1-1; D is ambiguous. The read halts 1 residue ahead of the CDR3 end, with the missing end drawn from the germline J gene. This CDR3 has 13 amino acids. Germline CDR1 and CDR2: MSHET and SYDVDS. V was clipped by 0 bases and J by 2 bases, with 4 bases between them.

This clone was counted once. Any gene name here is a mouse gene name. The observed sequence ends 1 residue before the CDR3 terminus, with the missing tail filled in from the germline J gene. The chain is built from TRBV4 and TRBJ1-4, with 10 bases identical to TRBD1. Germline lookup yields CDR1 LGHDT and CDR2 YNNKQL (reference sequence). V dropped 4 bases and J dropped 6; count of bases not matched to a gene: 8. The CDR3 has 16 amino acids. The sequenced CDR3 bases are TGTGCCAGCAGCTCTCCGGGACAGGGGTGGTACGAAAGATTATTT. It specifies CASSSPGQGWYERLF. Given in full, the CDR3 is CASSSPGQGWYERLFF.

Of note for this clone: Gene names follow the mouse nomenclature. The read ends 1 residue shy of where the CDR3 ends; the end is completed using the germline J gene. This chain joins TRBV13-3 and TRBJ1-1; TRBD1 agrees at 10 bases. The CDR3 covers 14 residues. Per germline, CDR1 NNHDY and CDR2 SYVADS. With V trimmed by 5 bases and J by 4 bases, 5 bases remained unmatched. The CDR3 reads CASRDRGRATEVFF. The covered CDR3 bases are TGTGCCAGCAGAGACAGGGGGCGCGCCACAGAAGTCTTC.

Concerning this clone itself: Gene names follow the mouse nomenclature. Read data end 1 residue before the CDR3 end; the end is taken from the germline J gene. The rearrangement links TRBV2 to TRBJ1-3, with a weak D call TRBD1 (5 bases). CDR1 and CDR2 (germline): LGHNA, YSYQKL. The V and J ends lost 0 bases and 6 bases respectively, with 6 bases between them. The CDR3 loop spans 13 amino acids. The CDR3 loop reads CASSQEGENTLYF. The sequenced CDR3 bases are TGTGCCAGCAGCCAAGAAGGGGAAAATACGCTCTAT.

With respect to this clone: The gene symbols are mouse symbols. The read falls 1 residue short of the CDR3 end, and the missing part is taken from the germline J gene. V usage is TRBV31 and J usage is TRBJ2-3, with D hard to call. Trimming removed 2 bases from V and 0 bases from J, with 9 bases in between. The CDR3 runs 14 residues. CDR1 is GKSSPN, CDR2 SITVG, per germline. CDR3 region: CAWSIFSSAETLYF. CDR3 DNA, as far as it was read: TGTGCCTGGAGTATATTCTCTAGTGCAGAAACGCTGTAT.

Note on this clone: Gene names are the mouse ones. The read falls 1 residue short of the CDR3 end, and the missing part is taken from the germline J gene. V usage is TRBV2 and J usage is TRBJ2-1; unclear D gene. Between the trimmed V and J ends, which lost 0 bases and 3 bases, there was a span of 6 bases. The CDR3 runs 14 residues. The germline V gene encodes CDR1 LGHNA and CDR2 YSYQKL. The covered CDR3 bases are TGTGCCAGCAGCCAAGATAACAGCTATGCTGAGCAGTTC. Its protein is CASSQDNSYAEQF. The complete CDR3 reads CASSQDNSYAEQFF.

Only a few counts were recorded for this clone. Each gene name is a mouse one. The read finishes 1 residue shy of the CDR3 end, and the germline J gene is used to complete it. The chain is built from TRBV19 and TRBJ1-2; no clear D gene. V lost 2 bases, J lost 2 bases, and 4 bases lay in between. This CDR3 has 12 amino acids. Germline values: CDR1 FNHDT, CDR2 SITEND (reference sequence). The CDR3 here is CASSILNSDYTF. CDR3 DNA, as far as it was read: TGTGCCAGCAGTATTCTGAACTCCGACTACACC.

On this clone: Each gene name is a mouse one. The sequenced CDR3 bases are TGCACCTGCAGACCGGGACAGGGGTATGCTGAGCAGTTC. As protein: CTCRPGQGYAEQF. The complete CDR3 reads CTCRPGQGYAEQFF. The rearrangement links TRBV1 to TRBJ2-1; 10 bases map to TRBD1. Read sequence stops 1 residue before the CDR3 end, and the germline J gene provides the missing end. The trim removed 6 bases at V and 4 bases at J, leaving 3 bases unmatched. Germline V gene sequence: CDR1 NSQYPW, CDR2 LRSPGD (reference sequence). This CDR3 has 14 amino acids. Looking up the rest from reference TRBV1 and TRBJ2-1 gives the full variable domain: VTLLEQNPRWRLVPRGQAVNLRCILKNSQYPWMSWYQQDLQKQLQWLFTLRSPGDKEVKSLPGADYLATRVTDTELRLQVANMSQGRTLYCTCRPGQGYAEQFFGPGTRLTVL.

As concerns this clone: The genes are named according to mouse. Read sequence stops 1 residue before the CDR3 end, and the germline J gene provides the missing end. The chain recombines TRBV13-2 with TRBJ2-2, with 8 bases identical to TRBD2. V lost 3 bases and J lost 1; bases outside the gene matches: 2. Germline assignment: CDR1 NNHNN and CDR2 SYGAGS (reference sequence). The CDR3 spans 15 residues. Incomplete CDR3 DNA: TGTGCCAGCGGTGGGACTGGGAAAAACACCGGGCAGCTCTAC. Its protein is CASGGTGKNTGQLY. The full-length CDR3 reads as CASGGTGKNTGQLYF.

A few counts support this clone. Gene labels here are mouse ones. From the germline J gene comes the end of the CDR3, since the read stops 1 residue before it. The chain uses TRBV2 and TRBJ2-7, with 8 bases lining up with TRBD2. Per germline, CDR1 LGHNA and CDR2 YSYQKL. The CDR3 has 15 residues. The V gene end was trimmed by 0 bases and the J gene end by 4 bases; junction bases not matched to a gene: 5. The CDR3 sequence: CASSQDVWGAYEQYF. Incomplete CDR3 DNA: TGTGCCAGCAGCCAAGATGTCTGGGGGGCATATGAACAGTAC.

In regard to this clone: Germline and genes here are mouse. The read ends 1 residue before the CDR3 terminus; that terminus is restored from the germline J gene. V usage is TRBV20 and J usage is TRBJ2-2; D is unresolved. Germline CDR1 and CDR2: GFQATS and STVNSAI. The CDR3 is 12 residues long. Trimming stripped 0 bases from V and 6 bases from J, with 5 bases between. CDR3 protein: CGAREWAGQLYF. CDR3 DNA, as far as it was read: TGTGGTGCTAGGGAGTGGGCCGGGCAGCTCTAC.

About this clone: The listed genes are named as in mouse. Incomplete CDR3 DNA: TGTGCCAGCAGCCAAGCCGACGCACAAGACACCCAGTAC. This translates into CASSQADAQDTQY. The whole CDR3 sequence is CASSQADAQDTQYF. V and J are TRBV2 and TRBJ2-5; no definite D call. Sequencing ends 1 residue short of the CDR3 end; the germline J gene provides the rest. V was clipped by 1 base and J by 3 bases, with 8 bases between them. The V gene's germline CDR1 is LGHNA and CDR2 YSYQKL. This CDR3 comprises 14 residues.

Of note for this clone: The gene names here belong to mouse. Here the CDR3 reads CASGAERTGGGCEQFF. The sequenced part of the CDR3 DNA is TGTGCCAGCGGTGCCGAGAGGACTGGGGGGGGGTGTGAGCAGTTC. J is TRBJ2-1 and V is TRBV13-2; 12 bases match TRBD2. From the germline J gene comes the end of the CDR3, since the read stops 1 residue before it. This CDR3 spans 16 amino acids. The germline V gene encodes CDR1 NNHNN and CDR2 SYGAGS (reference sequence). Losses at the gene ends were 3 bases for V and 9 bases for J; bases not matched to a gene: 10.

Comment on this clone: Gene labels here are mouse ones. The read terminates 1 residue before the CDR3 end, so the remaining end is supplied by the germline J gene. V and J are TRBV4 and TRBJ2-3; 11 nucleotides line up with TRBD2. Germline CDR1 LGHDT, CDR2 YNNKQL (reference sequence). The CDR3 length is 16 residues. Trimming at V came to 5 bases and at J to 1 base, leaving 5 bases not matched to a gene. The CDR3 region is CASSPLGGRGAETLYF. The sequenced part of the CDR3 DNA is TGTGCCAGCAGCCCACTGGGGGGGCGCGGTGCAGAAACGCTGTAT.

Remarks on this clone: Mouse gene names apply. The read stops 1 residue short of the end of the CDR3; the missing end is completed from the germline J gene. The chain links TRBV13-2 to TRBJ1-1; D is perhaps TRBD1 (5 bases). Trimming pared 2 bases from V and 0 bases from J, leaving 8 bases between. Germline CDR1 reads NNHNN; CDR2 reads SYGAGS (reference sequence). There are 14 residues in the CDR3. The CDR3 bases that were read are TGTGCCAGCGGTGACAGGACATCAAACACAGAAGTCTTC. Protein: CASGDRTSNTEVF. Given in full, the CDR3 is CASGDRTSNTEVFF.